A single sample gave rise to the 17 T cell receptor beta chains below, sequenced in a study of follicular helper T cells after annual influenza vaccination. Clones were sequenced by immunoSEQ multiplex PCR, and TCRdb holds only the in-frame ones, with some missing. Among several thousand clones listed, 75% to 90% were seen once. Regarding time point: 2015-2016 season, 7 days after influenza vaccination. The sample here was CXCR5+ CD38- circulating T follicular helper cells from blood, taken 7 days after influenza vaccination. Subset here: circulating Tfh, non-naive CD4+CXCR5+PD-1+ (ICOS+CD38+ or ICOS-CD38-). The receptors come from an adult who received the influenza vaccine.

The chain couples TRBV14 to TRBJ1-1; D call uncertain. Trimming stripped 4 bases from V and 1 base from J, with 7 bases between. The germline CDR1 and CDR2 sequences are SGHDN and FVKESK. CDR3 length equals 13 residues. The CDR3 region is CASSPRTNTEAFF. CDR3 DNA: TGTGCCAGCAGCCCAAGAACGAACACTGAAGCTTTCTTT. The whole variable domain, filled in from reference TRBV14 and TRBJ1-1, reads EAGVTQFPSHSVIEKGQTVTLRCDPISGHDNLYWYRRVMGKEIKFLLHFVKESKQDESGMPNNRFLAERTGGTYSTLKVQPAELEDSGVYFCASSPRTNTEAFFGQGTRLTVV.

The gene calls are TRBV2 and TRBJ2-2; perhaps D is TRBD1 or TRBD2 (5 bases each). V lost 6 bases and J lost 5, with 10 bases in between. Germline V gene sequence: CDR1 SNHLY, CDR2 FYNNEI. CDR3 length: 13 residues. The CDR3 DNA follows: TGTGCCAGCAGGCGAGGGGTTACCGGGGAGCTGTTTTTT. Amino acid sequence: CASRRGVTGELFF.

This clone was counted between two and nine times. This rearrangement joins TRBV15 to TRBJ2-7, with D possibly TRBD2 on 5 matching bases. Germline-derived CDR1 and CDR2 are LNHNV and YYDKDF (reference sequence). Trimming shortened V by 4 bases and J by 2 bases, and 9 bases separated the two germline ends. The CDR3 length is 13 residues. The CDR3 protein is CATSIPGTYEQYF. Written as DNA, the CDR3 is TGTGCCACCAGCATACCGGGGACCTACGAGCAGTACTTC.

The genes are TRBV5-1 and TRBJ2-5; TRBD1 is a possible D gene (5 bases). V was clipped by 0 bases and J by 4 bases, with 7 bases between them. Looked up from germline, CDR1 is SGHRS and CDR2 is YFSETQ. This CDR3 region has 13 residues. The CDR3 here is CASSLGQIETQYF. The CDR3, as DNA: TGCGCCAGCAGCTTGGGACAGATAGAGACCCAGTACTTC.

This clone was observed a handful of times. In nucleotides, the CDR3 is TGTGCCTGGAACCGGCAGCTCAATCAGCCCCAGCATTTT. As protein: CAWNRQLNQPQHF. The chain joins TRBV30 to TRBJ1-5; D is unresolved. This CDR3 is built from 13 residues. The ends were cut back, 4 bases at V and 3 bases at J, with 10 bases in the middle. CDR1 and CDR2 (germline): GTSNPN, SVGIG (reference sequence).

The chain couples TRBV27 to TRBJ2-5; perhaps TRBD1 as D (5 bases). The CDR3 totals 14 residues. Germline V gene data show CDR1 as MNHEY and CDR2 as SMNVEV (reference sequence). Trimming took off 3 bases at V and 5 bases at J, with 13 bases between the two ends. CDR3: CASSFRVPWETQYF. CDR3 coding DNA: TGTGCCAGCAGTTTCAGGGTTCCTTGGGAGACCCAGTACTTC.

The rearrangement links TRBV7-2 to TRBJ2-4; tentatively, D is TRBD1 (5 bases). V was cut by 1 base and J by 0 bases, with 10 bases left in between. CDR3 length equals 16 residues. Germline assignment: CDR1 SGHTA and CDR2 FQGNSA. The CDR3 DNA follows: TGTGCCAGCAGCTTAGATGGGGCCCTAGCCAAAAACATTCAGTACTTC. Translation gives CASSLDGALAKNIQYF.

The rearrangement links TRBV7-9 to TRBJ2-6; D is unclear. The CDR3 length is 17 residues. Trimming stripped 0 bases from V and 0 bases from J, with 9 bases between. CDR1 and CDR2 (germline): SEHNR, FQNEAQ (reference sequence). The CDR3 DNA reads as TGTGCCAGCAGCTTAGCGGGCAGCCGCTCTGGGGCCAACGTCCTGACTTTC. It is translated as CASSLAGSRSGANVLTF.

The chain combines TRBV19 with TRBJ2-5; D remains ambiguous. The V and J ends lost 1 base and 5 bases respectively, with 8 bases between them. Germline-derived CDR1 and CDR2 are LNHDA and SQIVND (reference sequence). The CDR3 sequence is 13 residues long. CDR3 in DNA: TGTGCCAGTAGTATAGGGGGTTCGGAGACCCAGTACTTC. It yields the protein CASSIGGSETQYF. Using reference TRBV19 and TRBJ2-5 for the parts outside the CDR3, the full variable domain is DGGITQSPKYLFRKEGQNVTLSCEQNLNHDAMYWYRQDPGQGLRLIYYSQIVNDFQKGDIAEGYSVSREKKESFPLTVTSAQKNPTAFYLCASSIGGSETQYFGPGTRLLVL.

The chain combines TRBV7-3 with TRBJ2-7; 8 bases fit TRBD1. Germline V lookup: CDR1 SGHTA, CDR2 FQGTGA. Trimming at V came to 3 bases and at J to 6 bases, leaving 7 bases not matched to a gene. The CDR3 has 14 amino acids. CDR3 nucleotides: TGTGCCAGCAGCTTGACCGGGACAGGCTTCGAGCAGTACTTC. As protein: CASSLTGTGFEQYF.

This chain connects TRBV5-6 to TRBJ2-7, with 12 nucleotides matching TRBD2. The CDR3 has 15 residues. V trimming: 4 bases; J trimming: 2 bases; junction bases outside the gene matches: 4. The V gene's germline CDR1 is SGHDT and CDR2 YYEEEE. This CDR3 reads CASSQLAGGTYEQYF. In nucleotides, the CDR3 is TGTGCCAGCAGCCAGCTAGCGGGAGGGACCTACGAGCAGTACTTC.

This sequence joins TRBV5-5 and TRBJ1-5; TRBD1 is a possible D gene (6 bases). With 4 bases removed from V and 8 bases from J, the gap between germline ends came to 19 bases. Germline V lookup: CDR1 SGHKS, CDR2 YYEKEE (reference sequence). The CDR3 length is 15 residues. CDR3 region: CASSPNPQGVEPQHF. Written as DNA, the CDR3 is TGTGCCAGCAGCCCAAACCCACAGGGCGTTGAGCCCCAGCATTTT.

Only one count was recorded for this clone. DNA for the CDR3: TGTGCCAGCGTCAGTATAATTACCTCCTACAATGAGCAGTTCTTC. Translating it yields CASVSIITSYNEQFF. The genes are TRBV6-1 and TRBJ2-1; D not certain. The V gene's germline CDR1 is MNHNS and CDR2 SASEGT. Trimming cost V 8 bases and J 0 bases, with 14 bases left between them. The CDR3 has 15 residues.

The rearrangement links TRBV28 to TRBJ2-1; 7 nucleotides match TRBD2. CDR1 and CDR2 (germline): MDHEN, SYDVKM. This CDR3 spans 13 amino acids. The V and J ends lost 6 bases and 3 bases, in that order; junction bases with no gene match: 2. CDR3: CASRRDYYNEQFF. The CDR3 DNA follows: TGTGCCAGCAGAAGGGACTACTACAATGAGCAGTTCTTC.

DNA for the CDR3: TGTGCCAGCAGTAGCGGGAGGGCCAATGGGCAAGAGACCCAGTACTTC. Its translation: CASSSGRANGQETQYF. The V call is TRBV28, the J call TRBJ2-5; 10 bases fit TRBD2. CDR3 length: 16 amino acids. After removal of 5 bases from V and 2 bases from J, the junction contained 8 bases not matched to a gene. The germline V gene has CDR1 MDHEN and CDR2 SYDVKM.

DNA of the CDR3: TGTGCCAGCAGTCCCCTGGGACTAGCGGGACGAGAGACCCAGTACTTC. The encoded protein is CASSPLGLAGRETQYF. The rearrangement joins TRBV27 to TRBJ2-5; TRBD2 agrees at 13 bases. Germline CDR1 is MNHEY and CDR2 is SMNVEV (reference sequence). V shed 5 bases and J 4 bases; nucleotides not matched to a gene: 7. The CDR3 has 16 amino acids.

V gene TRBV7-3 combines with J gene TRBJ2-3; 13 positions agree with TRBD2. Germline CDR1 and CDR2: SGHTA and FQGTGA. There are 18 residues in the CDR3. V was pared by 0 bases and J by 3 bases, with 6 bases of the junction left unmatched. The CDR3 DNA follows: TGTGCCAGCAGCTTAACGGGACTAGCGGGACGGAGGACAGATACGCAGTATTTT. Residues: CASSLTGLAGRRTDTQYF.